This TCR beta chain was observed in a study of T cells after posttransplantation cyclophosphamide. Study outcomes and limitations: TRB overlap between skin or GI tissue T cells and blood was limited.

The table came from immunoSEQ multiplex PCR; TCRdb's copy has only in-frame clones and leaves some out. In total the sample includes fewer than 40,000 clones, none of them seen once. Germline values: CDR1 SGHAT, CDR2 FQDESV (reference sequence). V shed 6 bases, J shed 8 bases, and the junction held 7 bases outside the gene matches. The CDR3 has 13 residues. For this clone: Its antigen remains unidentified.

Sequencing was done on a sample of PBMCs. The receptor was isolated from a woman in her forties or fifties in good health and a related stem cell transplant donor. V gene TRBV11-1 combines with J gene TRBJ2-1, with 7 positions matching TRBD2. CDR3 loop: CASRSAGADEQFF. CDR3 in DNA: TGTGCCAGCAGATCGGCGGGAGCGGATGAGCAGTTCTTC.